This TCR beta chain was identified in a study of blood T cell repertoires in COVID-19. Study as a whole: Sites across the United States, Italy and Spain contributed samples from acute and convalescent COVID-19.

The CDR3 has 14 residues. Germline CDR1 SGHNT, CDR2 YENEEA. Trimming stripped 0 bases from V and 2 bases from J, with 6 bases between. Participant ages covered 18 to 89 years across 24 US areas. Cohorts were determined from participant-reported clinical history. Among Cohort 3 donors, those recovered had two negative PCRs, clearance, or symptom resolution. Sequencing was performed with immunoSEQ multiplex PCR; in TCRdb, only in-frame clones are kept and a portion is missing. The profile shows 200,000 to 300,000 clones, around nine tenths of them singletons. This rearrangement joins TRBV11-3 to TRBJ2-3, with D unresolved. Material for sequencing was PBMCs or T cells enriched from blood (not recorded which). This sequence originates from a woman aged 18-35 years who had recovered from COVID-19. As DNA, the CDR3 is TGTGCCAGCAGCTTAGAATGGCTCACAGATACGCAGTATTTT. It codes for CASSLEWLTDTQYF. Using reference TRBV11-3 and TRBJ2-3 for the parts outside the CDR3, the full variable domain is EAGVVQSPRYKIIEKKQPVAFWCNPISGHNTLYWYLQNLGQGPELLIRYENEEAVDDSQLPKDRFSAERLKGVDSTLKIQPAELGDSAVYLCASSLEWLTDTQYFGPGTRLTVL.